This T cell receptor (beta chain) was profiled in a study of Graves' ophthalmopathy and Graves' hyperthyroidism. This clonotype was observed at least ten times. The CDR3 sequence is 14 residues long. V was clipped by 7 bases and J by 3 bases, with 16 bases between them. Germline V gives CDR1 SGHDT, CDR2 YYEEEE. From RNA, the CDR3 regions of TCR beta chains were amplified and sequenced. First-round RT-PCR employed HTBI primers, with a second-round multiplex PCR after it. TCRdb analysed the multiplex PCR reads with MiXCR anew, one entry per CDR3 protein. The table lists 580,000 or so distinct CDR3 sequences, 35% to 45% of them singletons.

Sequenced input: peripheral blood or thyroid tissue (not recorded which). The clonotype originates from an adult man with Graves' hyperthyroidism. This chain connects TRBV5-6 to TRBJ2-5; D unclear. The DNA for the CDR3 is TGTGCCAGCTGCCCAGTCGACCGAGAAGAGACCCAGTACTTC. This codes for CASCPVDREETQYF. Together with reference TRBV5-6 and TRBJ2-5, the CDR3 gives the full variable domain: DAGVTQSPTHLIKTRGQQVTLRCSPKSGHDTVSWYQQALGQGPQFIFQYYEEEERQRGNFPDRFSGHQFPNYSSELNVNALLLGDSALYLCASCPVDREETQYFGPGTRLLVL.